This T cell receptor (beta chain) was found in a study of a mutant IDH1 vaccine in newly diagnosed glioma. The method was immunoSEQ multiplex PCR; TCRdb's version includes in-frame clones alone and lacks a portion of them. This sample has 20,000 to 25,000 clones, with around 82% found just once. On this clone: Its cognate antigen is unknown.

V lost 4 bases and J 4 bases, leaving 13 bases between the germline ends. Germline V gene data show CDR1 as GTSNPN and CDR2 as SVGIG (reference sequence). The CDR3 is 13 amino acids. The time point denotes: week 23, last vaccination. The vaccine gave 300 ug of a 20-mer mutant IDH1 peptide subcutaneously per dose. The receptor was isolated from a man aged 30-40 years with glioma. The chain employs TRBV30 and TRBJ1-1; D remains ambiguous. Here the sequenced sample was PBMCs, taken from a glioma patient whose treatment included an IDH1 peptide vaccine. The CDR3 nucleotides read TGTGCCTGGACGGGAAGTTGGTCCACTGAAGCTTTCTTT. It is translated as CAWTGSWSTEAFF.